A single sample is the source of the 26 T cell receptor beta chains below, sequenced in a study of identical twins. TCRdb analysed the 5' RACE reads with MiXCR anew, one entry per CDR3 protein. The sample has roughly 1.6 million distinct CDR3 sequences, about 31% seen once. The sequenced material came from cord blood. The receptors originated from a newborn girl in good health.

The DNA for the CDR3 is TGTGCCACCAGCCGCAAGGGGATGAACACTGAAGCTTTCTTT. Its translation: CATSRKGMNTEAFF. The chain couples TRBV15 to TRBJ1-1, with D maybe TRBD1 (5 bases). CDR1 and CDR2 from the germline V gene are LNHNV and YYDKDF (reference sequence). V was cut by 5 bases and J by 0 bases, with 10 bases left in between. This CDR3 contains 14 residues.

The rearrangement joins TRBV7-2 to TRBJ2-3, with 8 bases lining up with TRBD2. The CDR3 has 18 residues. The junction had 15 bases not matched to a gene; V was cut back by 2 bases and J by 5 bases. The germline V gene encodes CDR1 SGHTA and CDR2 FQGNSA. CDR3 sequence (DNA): TGTGCCAGCAGCTTACGGGGCAGCGGGGGTTATTCCCTAGATACGCAGTATTTT. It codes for CASSLRGSGGYSLDTQYF. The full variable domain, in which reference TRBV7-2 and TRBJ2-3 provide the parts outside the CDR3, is GAGVSQSPSNKVTEKGKDVELRCDPISGHTALYWYRQSLGQGLEFLIYFQGNSAPDKSGLPSDRFSAERTGGSVSTLTIQRTQQEDSAVYLCASSLRGSGGYSLDTQYFGPGTRLTVL.

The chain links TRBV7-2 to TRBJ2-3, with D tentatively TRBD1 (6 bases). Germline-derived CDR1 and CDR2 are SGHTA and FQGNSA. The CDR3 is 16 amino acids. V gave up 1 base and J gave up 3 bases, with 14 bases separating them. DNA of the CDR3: TGTGCCAGCAGCTTAGTGGGGGCCTTCAGAACAGATACGCAGTATTTT. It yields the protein CASSLVGAFRTDTQYF.

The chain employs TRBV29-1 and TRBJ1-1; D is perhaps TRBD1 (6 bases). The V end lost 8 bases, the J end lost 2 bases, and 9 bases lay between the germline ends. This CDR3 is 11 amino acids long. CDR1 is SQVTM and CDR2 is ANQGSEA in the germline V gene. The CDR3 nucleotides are TGCAGCATCAGGGGTAACACTGAAGCTTTCTTT. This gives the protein CSIRGNTEAFF.

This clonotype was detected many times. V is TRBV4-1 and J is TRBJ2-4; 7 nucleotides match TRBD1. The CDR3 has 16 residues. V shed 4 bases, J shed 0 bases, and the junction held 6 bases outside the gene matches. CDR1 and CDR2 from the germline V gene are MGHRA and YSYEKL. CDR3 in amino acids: CASSPPGTVAKNIQYF. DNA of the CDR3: TGCGCCAGCAGCCCGCCCGGGACAGTAGCCAAAAACATTCAGTACTTC.

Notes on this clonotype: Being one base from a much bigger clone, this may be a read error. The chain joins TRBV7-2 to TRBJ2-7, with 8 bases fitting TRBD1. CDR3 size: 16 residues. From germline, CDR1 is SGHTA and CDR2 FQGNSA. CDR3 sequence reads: CAGSLASGTGTYEQYF. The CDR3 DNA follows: TGTGCCGGCAGCTTAGCTTCCGGGACAGGAACCTACGAGCAGTACTTC.

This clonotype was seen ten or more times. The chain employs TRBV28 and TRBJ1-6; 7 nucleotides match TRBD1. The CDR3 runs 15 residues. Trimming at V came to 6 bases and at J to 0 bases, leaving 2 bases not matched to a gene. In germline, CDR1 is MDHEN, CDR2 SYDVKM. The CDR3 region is CASSRDSSYNSPLHF. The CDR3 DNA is TGTGCCAGCAGCCGGGACAGCTCCTATAATTCACCCCTCCACTTT.

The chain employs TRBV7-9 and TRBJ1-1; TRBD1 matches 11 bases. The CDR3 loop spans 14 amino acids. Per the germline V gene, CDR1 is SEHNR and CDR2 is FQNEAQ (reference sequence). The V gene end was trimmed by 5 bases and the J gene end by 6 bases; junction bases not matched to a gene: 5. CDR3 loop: CASSPRTGGPEAFF. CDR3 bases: TGTGCCAGCAGCCCTAGGACAGGGGGCCCTGAAGCTTTCTTT.

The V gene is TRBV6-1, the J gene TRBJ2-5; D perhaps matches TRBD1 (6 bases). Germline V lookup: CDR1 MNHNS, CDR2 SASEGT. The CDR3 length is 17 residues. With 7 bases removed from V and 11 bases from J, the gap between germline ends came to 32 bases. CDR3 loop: CASKASSNWGPTIEQYF. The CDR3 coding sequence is TGTGCCAGCAAGGCTAGCTCAAATTGGGGGCCTACAATTGAGCAGTACTTC.

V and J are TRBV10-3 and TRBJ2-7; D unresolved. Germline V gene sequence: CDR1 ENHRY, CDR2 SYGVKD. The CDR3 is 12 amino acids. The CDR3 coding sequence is TGTGGCGGTACGGTAGCCCTCTACGAGCAGTACTTC. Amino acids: CGGTVALYEQYF.

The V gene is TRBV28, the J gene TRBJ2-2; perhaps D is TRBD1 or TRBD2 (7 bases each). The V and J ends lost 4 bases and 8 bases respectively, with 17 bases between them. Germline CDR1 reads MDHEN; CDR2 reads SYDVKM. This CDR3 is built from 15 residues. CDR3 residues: CASSSGGEGGGELFF. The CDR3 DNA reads TGTGCCAGCAGTTCAGGGGGGGAAGGAGGAGGGGAGCTGTTTTTT.

The CDR3 region is CASSGGQANYGYTF. The CDR3 DNA reads as TGTGCCAGCAGCGGAGGACAGGCTAACTATGGCTACACCTTC. The gene calls are TRBV11-1 and TRBJ1-2; 7 nucleotides align to TRBD1. The CDR3 has 14 amino acids. The V gene's germline CDR1 is SGHAT and CDR2 FQDESV (reference sequence). Trimming removed 5 bases from V and 0 bases from J; junction bases left unmatched: 3.

The CDR3 nucleotides are TGTGCCAGCAGCCCTAGGACTACTGGGGATGAGCAGTTCTTC. This codes for CASSPRTTGDEQFF. The gene calls are TRBV4-2 and TRBJ2-1; TRBD2 is a possible D gene (6 bases). The V gene's germline CDR1 is LGHNA and CDR2 YNFKEQ. Trimming left V 4 bases short and J 8 bases short, with 15 bases between. The CDR3 is 14 amino acids.

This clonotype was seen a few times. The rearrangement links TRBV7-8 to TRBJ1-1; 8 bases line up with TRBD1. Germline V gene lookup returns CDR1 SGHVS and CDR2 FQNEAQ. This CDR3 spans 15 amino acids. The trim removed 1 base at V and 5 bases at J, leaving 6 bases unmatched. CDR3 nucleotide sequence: TGTGCCAGCAGCTTAGGGGACAGGCGCGGAACTGAAGCTTTCTTT. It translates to CASSLGDRRGTEAFF.

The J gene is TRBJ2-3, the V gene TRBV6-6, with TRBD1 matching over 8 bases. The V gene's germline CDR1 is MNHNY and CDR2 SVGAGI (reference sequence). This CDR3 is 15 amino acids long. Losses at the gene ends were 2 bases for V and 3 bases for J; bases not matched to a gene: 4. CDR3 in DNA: TGTGCCAGCAGTTACGACAGGGGCCAGACAGATACGCAGTATTTT. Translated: CASSYDRGQTDTQYF.

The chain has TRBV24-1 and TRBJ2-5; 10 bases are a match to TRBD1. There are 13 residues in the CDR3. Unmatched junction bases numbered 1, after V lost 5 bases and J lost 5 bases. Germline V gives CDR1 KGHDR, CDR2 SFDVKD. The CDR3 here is CATSVGQGETQYF. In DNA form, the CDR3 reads TGTGCCACCAGTGTGGGACAGGGGGAGACCCAGTACTTC.

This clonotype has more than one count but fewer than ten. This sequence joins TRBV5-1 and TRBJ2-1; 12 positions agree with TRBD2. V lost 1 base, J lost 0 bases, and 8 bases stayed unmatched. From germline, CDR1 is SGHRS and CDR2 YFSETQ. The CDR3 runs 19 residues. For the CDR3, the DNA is TGCGCCAGCAGCTTGAATGGACTAGCGGGATCTTTCTCCTACAATGAGCAGTTCTTC. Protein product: CASSLNGLAGSFSYNEQFF. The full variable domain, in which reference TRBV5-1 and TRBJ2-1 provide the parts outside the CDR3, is KAGVTQTPRYLIKTRGQQVTLSCSPISGHRSVSWYQQTPGQGLQFLFEYFSETQRNKGNFPGRFSGRQFSNSRSEMNVSTLELGDSALYLCASSLNGLAGSFSYNEQFFGPGTRLTVL.

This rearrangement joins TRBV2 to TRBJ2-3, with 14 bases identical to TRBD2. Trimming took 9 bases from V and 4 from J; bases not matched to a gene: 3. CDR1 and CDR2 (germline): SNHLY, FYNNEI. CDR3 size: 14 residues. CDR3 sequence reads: CARAGLAGADTQYF. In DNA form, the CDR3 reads TGTGCCAGAGCGGGACTAGCGGGGGCAGATACGCAGTATTTT.

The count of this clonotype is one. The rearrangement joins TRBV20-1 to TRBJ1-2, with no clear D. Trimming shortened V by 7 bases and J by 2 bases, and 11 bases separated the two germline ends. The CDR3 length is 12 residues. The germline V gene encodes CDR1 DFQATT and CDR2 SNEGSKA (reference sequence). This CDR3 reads CSVSTSNYGYTF. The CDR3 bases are TGCAGTGTCAGTACCTCAAACTATGGCTACACCTTC.

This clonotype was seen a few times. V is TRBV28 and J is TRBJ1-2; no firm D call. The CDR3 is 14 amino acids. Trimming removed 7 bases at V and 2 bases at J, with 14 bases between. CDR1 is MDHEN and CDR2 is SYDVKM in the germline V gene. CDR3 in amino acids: CASKRGDNNYGYTF. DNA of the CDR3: TGTGCCAGCAAACGAGGAGACAACAACTATGGCTACACCTTC.

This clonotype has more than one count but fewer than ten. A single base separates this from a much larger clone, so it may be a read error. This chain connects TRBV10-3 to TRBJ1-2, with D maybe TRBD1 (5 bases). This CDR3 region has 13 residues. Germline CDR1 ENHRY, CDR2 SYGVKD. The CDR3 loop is CAIIEDTNYGYTF. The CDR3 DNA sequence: TGTGCCATCATTGAGGACACTAACTATGGCTACACCTTC.

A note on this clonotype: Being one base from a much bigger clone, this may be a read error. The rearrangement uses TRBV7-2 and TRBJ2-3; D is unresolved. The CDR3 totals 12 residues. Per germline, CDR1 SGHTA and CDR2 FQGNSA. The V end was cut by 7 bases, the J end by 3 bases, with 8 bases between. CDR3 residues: CASISGTDTQYF. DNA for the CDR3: TGTGCCAGCATCTCCGGGACAGATACGCAGTATTTT.

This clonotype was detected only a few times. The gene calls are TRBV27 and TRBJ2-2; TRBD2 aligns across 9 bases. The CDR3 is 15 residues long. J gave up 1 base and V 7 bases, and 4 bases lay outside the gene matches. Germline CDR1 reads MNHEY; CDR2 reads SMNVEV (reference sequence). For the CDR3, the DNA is TGTGCCAGCACGGTGCGGGGGGGGAACACCGGGGAGCTGTTTTTT. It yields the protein CASTVRGGNTGELFF.

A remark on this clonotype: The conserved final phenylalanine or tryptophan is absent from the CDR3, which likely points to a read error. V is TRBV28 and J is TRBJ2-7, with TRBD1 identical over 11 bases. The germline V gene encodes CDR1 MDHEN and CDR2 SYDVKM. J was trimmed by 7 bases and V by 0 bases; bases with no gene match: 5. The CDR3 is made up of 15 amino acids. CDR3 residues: CASSLWDRGRNEQYL. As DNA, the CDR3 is TGTGCCAGCAGTTTATGGGACAGGGGGCGCAATGAGCAGTACTTA.

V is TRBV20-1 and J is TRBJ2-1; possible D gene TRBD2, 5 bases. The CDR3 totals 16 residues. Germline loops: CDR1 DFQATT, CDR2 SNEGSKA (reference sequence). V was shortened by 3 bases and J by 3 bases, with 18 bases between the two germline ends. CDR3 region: CSARGRGGYLYNEQFF. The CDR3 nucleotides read TGCAGTGCTAGGGGCCGAGGAGGTTACCTCTACAATGAGCAGTTCTTC.

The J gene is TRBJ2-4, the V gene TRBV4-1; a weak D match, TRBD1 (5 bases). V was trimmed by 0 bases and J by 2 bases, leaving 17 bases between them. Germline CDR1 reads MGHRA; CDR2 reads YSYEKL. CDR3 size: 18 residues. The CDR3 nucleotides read TGCGCCAGCAGCCAAGATTTGGCAGGGCGAGGAACCAAAAACATTCAGTACTTC. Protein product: CASSQDLAGRGTKNIQYF.